This T cell receptor beta chain stems from a study of T-cell memory formation after mild COVID-19. Study-wide points: Later expanders leaned toward CD4+, whereas clones contracting from day 15 to 85 were balanced CD4/CD8.

TCRdb redid the calling of the 5' RACE reads with MiXCR, one entry per CDR3 protein. The sample holds 65,000 to 95,000 distinct CDR3 sequences; around 13% are singletons and the top ten take 35% to 50%. Details on this clonotype: What it binds is unknown.

Trimming shortened V by 3 bases and J by 1 base, and 9 bases separated the two germline ends. The germline V gene has CDR1 LGHDT and CDR2 YNNKEL (reference sequence). The CDR3 has 14 amino acids. Sequencing used PBMCs or a T cell subset sorted from them (not recorded which). This receptor was obtained from a man between 18 and 35 years old who had mild COVID-19 (a few samples of this study predate the infection). Cell type and time point are not known. The genes are TRBV3-1 and TRBJ2-5; no clear D. This chain's CDR3 is CASSHPWAQETQYF. CDR3 nucleotide sequence: TGTGCCAGCAGCCACCCCTGGGCCCAAGAGACCCAGTACTTC.